The clone carrying this T cell receptor (beta chain) has ten or more counts. The antigen remains unidentified. The method for making cDNA was 5'RACE, and it used 10-nucleotide random UMIs. The output of every sequencing run, over 180 million TCR-beta sequences, came from 15-18 subjects. TCRdb ran MiXCR on the 5' RACE reads and lists one entry per CDR3 protein. The sample carries about 45,000 distinct CDR3 sequences, approximately 13% recorded once. The time point: longitudinal time-point 3. Blood bank volunteers in Maryland, USA, served as healthy controls. Per the germline V gene, CDR1 is SGHVS and CDR2 is FQNEAQ. J lost 0 bases, V lost 6 bases, and 8 bases had no gene match. The length of the CDR3 is 15 residues. The data were obtained in a study of neurological immune-mediated disorders. Whole-study results and caveats: HTLV-1-associated myelopathy led in TCR clonal expansion, while multiple sclerosis ranked lowest, below healthy controls.

This TCR was recovered from a man aged 30 to 45 in good health. Specimen: PBMCs. The J gene is TRBJ2-7, the V gene TRBV7-8, with 7 bases matching TRBD2. The CDR3 protein is CASSSMAGDSYEQYF. CDR3 nucleotides: TGTGCCAGCAGTTCGATGGCGGGGGACTCCTACGAGCAGTACTTC.